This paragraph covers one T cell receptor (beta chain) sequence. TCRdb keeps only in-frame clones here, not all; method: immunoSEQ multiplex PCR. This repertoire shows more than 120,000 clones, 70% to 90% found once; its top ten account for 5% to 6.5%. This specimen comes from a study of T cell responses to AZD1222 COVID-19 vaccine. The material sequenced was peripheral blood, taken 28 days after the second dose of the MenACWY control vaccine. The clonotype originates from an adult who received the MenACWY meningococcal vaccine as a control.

As DNA, the CDR3 is TGTGCCAGCAGTCCGGGACACCCCTACGAGCAGTACTTC. Protein product: CASSPGHPYEQYF. The chain recombines TRBV6-5 with TRBJ2-7; tentatively, D is TRBD1 (6 bases). V dropped 5 bases and J dropped 2 bases, with 10 bases sitting between them. This CDR3 region has 13 residues. The germline CDR1 and CDR2 sequences are MNHEY and SVGAGI.